This passage covers 17 T cell receptor beta chains from one sample sequenced in a study of CD8+ T cells in alopecia areata. RNA was isolated and reverse transcribed to cDNA, the sequencing template. This table comes from immunoSEQ multiplex PCR, and its TCRdb copy is limited to in-frame clones, with some not included. The sample comprises some 220,000 clones, about 58% of which are singletons, and 1.5% to 2% rests with the top ten. Treatment: oral pan-JAK inhibitor, 5-10 mg twice daily. Source: CD4+ T cells sorted from blood, taken at week 4, from a patient treated with tofacitinib. These receptors were collected from a human donor with alopecia areata.

This clone was counted a few times. The rearrangement links TRBV9 to TRBJ1-5, with a weak D call TRBD1 (5 bases). CDR1 is SGDLS, CDR2 YYNGEE, per germline. Trimming removed 3 bases at V and 3 bases at J, with 13 bases between. The CDR3 consists of 15 residues. This chain's CDR3 is CASSAHDSYNQPQHF. In DNA form, the CDR3 reads TGTGCCAGCAGCGCCCATGACAGTTACAATCAGCCCCAGCATTTT.

The chain joins TRBV29-1 to TRBJ1-1; D gene uncertain. Germline V gene sequence: CDR1 SQVTM, CDR2 ANQGSEA. Trimming cost V 4 bases and J 3 bases, with 15 bases left between them. The CDR3 covers 14 residues. This chain's CDR3 is CSVVPDPIDTEAFF. CDR3 sequence (DNA): TGCAGCGTTGTTCCCGATCCGATTGACACTGAAGCTTTCTTT.

The CDR3 here is CSVGGVYEQYF. CDR3 coding DNA: TGCAGCGTTGGAGGCGTCTACGAGCAGTACTTC. The rearrangement uses TRBV29-1 and TRBJ2-7; D gene unclear. V was trimmed by 4 bases and J by 3 bases, leaving 7 bases between them. This CDR3 contains 11 residues. Germline V lookup: CDR1 SQVTM, CDR2 ANQGSEA.

The J gene is TRBJ1-2, the V gene TRBV25-1; TRBD1 aligns across 8 bases. The trim removed 6 bases at V and 6 bases at J, leaving 3 bases unmatched. Germline CDR1 reads MGHDK; CDR2 reads SYGVNS. This CDR3 has 12 amino acids. The chain's CDR3 is CASRGTGHGYTF. Here the CDR3 DNA reads TGTGCCAGCAGGGGGACAGGTCATGGCTACACCTTC.

This chain uses TRBV27 with TRBJ1-6; D remains ambiguous. Germline CDR1 reads MNHEY; CDR2 reads SMNVEV (reference sequence). This CDR3 has 12 amino acids. V shed 3 bases and J shed 6 bases, with 3 bases lying between them. The DNA for the CDR3 is TGTGCCAGCAGTTTTAGTAATTCACCCCTCCACTTT. Amino acids: CASSFSNSPLHF.

In this sample, this clone turned up a few times. The chain has TRBV7-2 and TRBJ2-3; D is uncertain. Germline V lookup: CDR1 SGHTA, CDR2 FQGNSA. This CDR3 is 12 amino acids long. Trimming left V 9 bases short and J 6 bases short, with 13 bases between. The DNA for the CDR3 is TGTGCCAGTGGACCTCGAAGCGATACGCAGTATTTT. This translates into CASGPRSDTQYF.

V gene TRBV2 combines with J gene TRBJ1-1, with D perhaps TRBD1 (6 bases). The CDR3 runs 12 residues. The germline V gene has CDR1 SNHLY and CDR2 FYNNEI. Trimming took off 5 bases at V and 11 bases at J, with 15 bases between the two ends. In DNA, the CDR3 is TGTGCCAGCAGTCTCCACAGGGACGGGGCTTTCTTT. Protein sequence: CASSLHRDGAFF.

The CDR3 protein is CASSQDQGLYNEQFF. The CDR3, as DNA: TGTGCCAGCAGCCAAGATCAGGGACTTTACAATGAGCAGTTCTTC. The chain employs TRBV14 and TRBJ2-1; D possibly corresponds to TRBD2 (6 bases). Germline V gene data show CDR1 as SGHDN and CDR2 as FVKESK. Trimming took off 0 bases at V and 4 bases at J, with 10 bases between the two ends. This CDR3 is built from 15 residues.

The chain has TRBV10-2 and TRBJ1-2; D remains unclear. CDR3 length: 14 amino acids. Trimming cost V 6 bases and J 2 bases, with 13 bases left between them. Germline CDR1 and CDR2: WSHSY and SAAADI. CDR3 region: CASSETVLNYGYTF. The CDR3 DNA reads as TGCGCCAGCAGCGAGACCGTTTTGAACTATGGCTACACCTTC.

This clone was observed a handful of times. This sequence joins TRBV11-3 and TRBJ1-2, with unresolved D. Germline CDR1 SGHNT, CDR2 YENEEA. Between the trimmed V and J ends, which lost 1 base and 6 bases, there was a span of 12 bases. This CDR3 is built from 14 residues. As DNA, the CDR3 is TGTGCCAGCAGCTTAGGAGGGTTCGGGGATGGCTACACCTTC. Translation: CASSLGGFGDGYTF.

This clone has a count of ten or more. This chain joins TRBV30 and TRBJ2-1; possibly TRBD2 for D (5 bases). CDR1 and CDR2 from the germline V gene are GTSNPN and SVGIG (reference sequence). The V and J ends lost 4 bases and 9 bases respectively, with 19 bases between them. This CDR3 region has 14 residues. CDR3 nucleotides: TGTGCCTGGAACCTTGTAGGGCGAGGAGGTGAGCAGTTCTTC. As protein: CAWNLVGRGGEQFF. Full variable domain (remainder filled in from reference TRBV30 and TRBJ2-1): SQTIHQWPATLVQPVGSPLSLECTVEGTSNPNLYWYRQAAGRGLQLLFYSVGIGQISSEVPQNLSASRPQDRQFILSSKKLLLSDSGFYLCAWNLVGRGGEQFFGPGTRLTVL.

The chain employs TRBV11-2 and TRBJ2-5; 12 bases match TRBD2. Unmatched junction bases numbered 5, after V lost 2 bases and J lost 4 bases. The CDR3 is made up of 16 amino acids. CDR1 and CDR2 from the germline V gene are SGHAT and FQNNGV. CDR3 sequence (DNA): TGTGCCAGCAGCTTATCAGGACTAGCGGGGCGAGAGACCCAGTACTTC. Translated: CASSLSGLAGRETQYF.

The chain joins TRBV6-1 to TRBJ1-2; no reliable D call. This CDR3 is 11 amino acids long. The germline CDR1 and CDR2 sequences are MNHNS and SASEGT. The chain's CDR3 is CAGALGYGYTF. The CDR3 DNA reads as TGTGCAGGCGCCCTAGGCTATGGCTACACCTTC.

The DNA for the CDR3 is TGTGCCAGCGCAGGACAGGGGGATGATGGCTACACCTTC. Protein sequence: CASAGQGDDGYTF. The chain has TRBV27 and TRBJ1-2, with 10 nucleotides matching TRBD1. CDR1 is MNHEY, CDR2 SMNVEV, per germline (reference sequence). V shed 8 bases and J 6 bases; nucleotides not matched to a gene: 6. The CDR3 has 13 residues.

The V and J genes are TRBV25-1 and TRBJ2-3, with D possibly matching TRBD2 (6 bases). The CDR3 runs to 14 residues. The germline V gene has CDR1 MGHDK and CDR2 SYGVNS. The germline V and J ends were trimmed by 7 bases and 7 bases, with 18 bases remaining between them. CDR3 region: CASMAGTLINTQYF. The CDR3 bases are TGTGCCAGCATGGCCGGGACTTTAATAAATACGCAGTATTTT.

The chain has TRBV7-9 and TRBJ1-2, with 9 nucleotides matching TRBD1. This CDR3 contains 14 residues. Germline V gene data show CDR1 as SEHNR and CDR2 as FQNEAQ (reference sequence). V trimming: 5 bases; J trimming: 6 bases; junction bases outside the gene matches: 7. In DNA form, the CDR3 reads TGTGCCAGCAGCAGGACAGGGGAGGGCGATGGCTACACCTTC. Protein: CASSRTGEGDGYTF.

The chain combines TRBV7-9 with TRBJ2-7; 7 bases agree with TRBD2. This CDR3 contains 15 residues. The germline CDR1 and CDR2 sequences are SEHNR and FQNEAQ (reference sequence). Trimming removed 6 bases from V and 3 bases from J; junction bases left unmatched: 11. The CDR3 coding sequence is TGTGCCAGCAGTTATGTAGCGGGCCGGCTCTACGAGCAGTACTTC. It codes for CASSYVAGRLYEQYF.